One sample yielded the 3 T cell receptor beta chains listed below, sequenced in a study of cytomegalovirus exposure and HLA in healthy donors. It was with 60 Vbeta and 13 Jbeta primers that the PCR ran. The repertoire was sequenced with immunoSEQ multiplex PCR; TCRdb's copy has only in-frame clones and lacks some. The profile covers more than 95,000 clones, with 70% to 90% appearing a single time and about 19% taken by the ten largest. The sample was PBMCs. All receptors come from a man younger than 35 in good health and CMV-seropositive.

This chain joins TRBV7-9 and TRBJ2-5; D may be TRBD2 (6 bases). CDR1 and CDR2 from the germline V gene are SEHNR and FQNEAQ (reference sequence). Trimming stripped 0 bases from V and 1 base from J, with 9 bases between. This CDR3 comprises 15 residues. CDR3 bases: TGTGCCAGCAGCTTAGCGACCGGGGGCCAAGAGACCCAGTACTTC. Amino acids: CASSLATGGQETQYF.

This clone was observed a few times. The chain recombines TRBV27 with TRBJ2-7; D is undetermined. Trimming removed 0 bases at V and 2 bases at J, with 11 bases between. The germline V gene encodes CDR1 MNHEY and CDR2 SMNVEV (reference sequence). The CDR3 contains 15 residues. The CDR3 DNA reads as TGTGCCAGCAGTTTATCGGTGTACAACCCCTACGAGCAGTACTTC. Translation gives CASSLSVYNPYEQYF.

As DNA, the CDR3 is TGCGCCAGCAGTCCTTCCTCTGGGGCCAACGTCCTGACTTTC. Protein sequence: CASSPSSGANVLTF. The chain recombines TRBV10-1 with TRBJ2-6; no clear D. V was cut by 5 bases and J by 0 bases, with 5 bases left in between. CDR1 WNHNN and CDR2 SYGVQD come from the germline V gene (reference sequence). The CDR3 consists of 14 residues.